The 30 T cell receptor beta chains presented below share a single source sample, sequenced in a study of T cells in localized non-small cell lung cancer. The data were produced by immunoSEQ multiplex PCR, yet TCRdb's version contains in-frame clones alone and is incomplete. Counted here are over 65,000 clones, roughly 80% occurring once; the ten biggest clones make up 1% to 1.5%. The specimen was peripheral blood, collected before any cancer treatment. These receptors came from a female donor aged 60 or older with stage I lung adenocarcinoma.

This sequence joins TRBV19 and TRBJ1-5; the match to TRBD1 covers 7 bases. There are 16 residues in the CDR3. Trimming removed 4 bases from V and 2 bases from J; junction bases left unmatched: 8. Germline CDR1 reads LNHDA; CDR2 reads SQIVND (reference sequence). The DNA for the CDR3 is TGTGCCAGTAGTACCCGTACAGGGGACGGCAATCAGCCCCAGCATTTT. Amino acids: CASSTRTGDGNQPQHF. Looking up the rest from reference TRBV19 and TRBJ1-5 gives the full variable domain: DGGITQSPKYLFRKEGQNVTLSCEQNLNHDAMYWYRQDPGQGLRLIYYSQIVNDFQKGDIAEGYSVSREKKESFPLTVTSAQKNPTAFYLCASSTRTGDGNQPQHFGDGTRLSIL.

V and J are TRBV7-6 and TRBJ2-3, with no clear D. From germline, CDR1 is SGHVS and CDR2 FNYEAQ. V was clipped by 4 bases and J by 0 bases, with 8 bases between them. The CDR3 is 14 amino acids. This CDR3 is CASSSGSSTDTQYF. CDR3 nucleotides: TGTGCCAGCAGCTCGGGCTCGAGCACAGATACGCAGTATTTT.

The V call is TRBV28, the J call TRBJ2-7; D ambiguous. From germline, CDR1 is MDHEN and CDR2 SYDVKM. The CDR3 is 13 amino acids. Trimming took off 5 bases at V and 2 bases at J, with 10 bases between the two ends. CDR3 sequence (DNA): TGTGCCAGCAGTCTTCTTGAGGCCTACGAGCAGTACTTC. Amino acid sequence: CASSLLEAYEQYF.

The V call is TRBV27, the J call TRBJ2-3; D may be TRBD1 (6 bases). Germline assignment: CDR1 MNHEY and CDR2 SMNVEV (reference sequence). This CDR3 is built from 14 residues. Trimming cost V 6 bases and J 7 bases, with 17 bases left between them. The CDR3 region has the DNA TGTGCCAGCAGCTCTGGACAGCCGAAGTATACGCAGTATTTT. As protein: CASSSGQPKYTQYF.

The chain recombines TRBV28 with TRBJ2-7; possibly TRBD2 for D (6 bases). The germline CDR1 and CDR2 sequences are MDHEN and SYDVKM. V was shortened by 3 bases and J by 5 bases, with 14 bases between the two germline ends. The CDR3 runs to 14 residues. This CDR3 reads CASSFASEWNEQYF. The CDR3 DNA sequence: TGTGCCAGCAGTTTTGCTAGCGAATGGAACGAGCAGTACTTC.

The J gene is TRBJ2-2, the V gene TRBV11-2; tentatively, D is TRBD1 (5 bases). The germline V and J ends were trimmed by 5 bases and 0 bases, with 13 bases remaining between them. The germline V gene encodes CDR1 SGHAT and CDR2 FQNNGV. The CDR3 consists of 16 residues. In DNA, the CDR3 is TGTGCCAGCAGCCGACTTGGGGCAACGAACACCGGGGAGCTGTTTTTT. Translating gives CASSRLGATNTGELFF.

In its sample, this clone was seen a few times. The chain recombines TRBV5-4 with TRBJ2-1, with D possibly TRBD2 on 7 matching bases. V gave up 4 bases and J gave up 2 bases, with 16 bases separating them. Germline-derived CDR1 and CDR2 are SGHNT and YYREEE (reference sequence). This CDR3 has 16 amino acids. The CDR3 loop reads CASSPRGGGAYNEQFF. The CDR3 region has the DNA TGTGCCAGCAGCCCGAGGGGGGGCGGAGCCTACAATGAGCAGTTCTTC.

This chain links TRBV7-3 with TRBJ2-1; D might be TRBD1 (6 bases). The CDR3 contains 12 residues. V lost 5 bases and J 13 bases, leaving 15 bases between the germline ends. Per the germline V gene, CDR1 is SGHTA and CDR2 is FQGTGA. The CDR3 protein is CASSRAGVGQFF. CDR3 nucleotides: TGTGCCAGCAGCCGGGCAGGGGTTGGTCAGTTCTTC.

V usage is TRBV5-1 and J usage is TRBJ2-2; D unclear. CDR1 and CDR2 from the germline V gene are SGHRS and YFSETQ. Trimming removed 2 bases at V and 6 bases at J, with 2 bases between. The length of the CDR3 is 11 residues. CDR3 amino acids: CASSLSGELFF. DNA of the CDR3: TGCGCCAGCAGCTTATCCGGGGAGCTGTTTTTT.

V is TRBV27 and J is TRBJ1-2; D unresolved. The germline gives CDR1 MNHEY, CDR2 SMNVEV (reference sequence). V lost 5 bases and J lost 4, with 8 bases in between. This CDR3 spans 12 amino acids. For the CDR3, the DNA is TGTGCCAGCAGTCGGGGATTCTATGGCTACACCTTC. This gives the protein CASSRGFYGYTF.

The genes are TRBV13 and TRBJ2-3; 10 positions match TRBD2. Germline lookup yields CDR1 PRHDT and CDR2 FYEKMQ (reference sequence). This CDR3 is built from 15 residues. With 5 bases clipped from V and 0 bases from J, the junction kept 2 bases outside the gene matches. The CDR3: CASSGLAASTDTQYF. CDR3 nucleotides: TGTGCCAGCAGCGGACTAGCGGCTAGCACAGATACGCAGTATTTT.

This chain connects TRBV9 to TRBJ2-5, with TRBD2 matching 7 bases. CDR1 is SGDLS and CDR2 is YYNGEE in the germline V gene. This CDR3 spans 16 amino acids. With V trimmed by 3 bases and J by 2 bases, 10 bases remained unmatched. Here the CDR3 reads CASSASLAAPQETQYF. The CDR3 DNA reads TGTGCCAGCAGCGCAAGCCTAGCGGCACCGCAAGAGACCCAGTACTTC.

The chain is built from TRBV2 and TRBJ2-1; TRBD2 matches at 7 bases. From germline, CDR1 is SNHLY and CDR2 FYNNEI. The CDR3 covers 17 residues. Trimming removed 3 bases from V and 6 bases from J; junction bases left unmatched: 14. CDR3 coding DNA: TGTGCCAGCAGTGATCTCCCAGCGGGACTGGCAGGCAATGAGCAGTTCTTC. Translated, it gives CASSDLPAGLAGNEQFF.

The chain employs TRBV9 and TRBJ2-3; TRBD2 matches at 10 bases. CDR3 length: 17 residues. V lost 4 bases and J lost 6; bases outside the gene matches: 14. Germline V gives CDR1 SGDLS, CDR2 YYNGEE. The CDR3 loop is CASSTGTSVRGSDTQYF. The CDR3 DNA is TGTGCCAGCAGCACAGGGACTAGCGTAAGAGGGTCCGATACGCAGTATTTT. The whole variable domain, filled in from reference TRBV9 and TRBJ2-3, reads DSGVTQTPKHLITATGQRVTLRCSPRSGDLSVYWYQQSLDQGLQFLIQYYNGEERAKGNILERFSAQQFPDLHSELNLSSLELGDSALYFCASSTGTSVRGSDTQYFGPGTRLTVL.

The chain links TRBV13 to TRBJ1-1; 9 bases fit TRBD1. Germline CDR1 and CDR2: PRHDT and FYEKMQ (reference sequence). This CDR3 has 15 amino acids. Losses at the gene ends were 5 bases for V and 4 bases for J; bases not matched to a gene: 8. The CDR3 spells CASSPGTGRITEAFF. CDR3 DNA: TGTGCCAGCAGCCCTGGGACAGGGCGGATCACTGAAGCTTTCTTT.

V and J are TRBV28 and TRBJ1-1; D is ambiguous. CDR3 size: 15 residues. Trimming removed 6 bases from V and 1 base from J, with 15 bases in between. Per germline, CDR1 MDHEN and CDR2 SYDVKM. The CDR3 here is CASSPRRLWNTEAFF. The CDR3 DNA follows: TGTGCCAGCAGCCCCAGAAGGCTATGGAACACTGAAGCTTTCTTT.

The J gene is TRBJ2-2, the V gene TRBV7-2; D is uncertain. CDR1 SGHTA and CDR2 FQGNSA come from the germline V gene. The CDR3 covers 10 residues. V dropped 6 bases and J dropped 6 bases, with 2 bases sitting between them. CDR3: CASRPGELFF. The CDR3 DNA reads as TGTGCCAGCAGGCCCGGGGAGCTGTTTTTT.

This clone turned up a few times. The CDR3 coding sequence is TGTGCCAGTAGTATGGGGGGGTTCTCCTACGAGCAGTACTTC. Its translation: CASSMGGFSYEQYF. V gene TRBV19 combines with J gene TRBJ2-7; 7 bases map to TRBD2. The V segment lost 3 bases and the J segment 0 bases; nucleotides outside the gene matches: 2. Germline V gene sequence: CDR1 LNHDA, CDR2 SQIVND (reference sequence). This CDR3 contains 14 residues.

The rearrangement links TRBV28 to TRBJ2-2; 7 nucleotides agree with TRBD2. This CDR3 is 16 amino acids long. Germline V gives CDR1 MDHEN, CDR2 SYDVKM. V was pared by 3 bases and J by 1 base, with 5 bases of the junction left unmatched. The CDR3 nucleotides read TGTGCCAGCAGTTTCTTGGGGAGGGGGAACACCGGGGAGCTGTTTTTT. Its protein is CASSFLGRGNTGELFF.

This clone has a single count. J is TRBJ2-1 and V is TRBV5-1; D is undetermined. Between the trimmed V and J ends, which lost 0 bases and 6 bases, there was a span of 10 bases. Germline V gene data show CDR1 as SGHRS and CDR2 as YFSETQ. This CDR3 has 14 residues. The CDR3 reads CASSLALQVNEQFF. DNA of the CDR3: TGCGCCAGCAGCTTGGCGCTCCAGGTCAATGAGCAGTTCTTC.

The chain's CDR3 is CASSDRGISGSEQFF. The CDR3 nucleotides read TGTGCCAGCAGTGACAGGGGTATTAGCGGAAGTGAGCAGTTCTTC. The chain carries TRBV2 and TRBJ2-1; D is tentatively TRBD1 or TRBD2 (6 bases each). Germline CDR1 is SNHLY and CDR2 is FYNNEI. The CDR3 covers 15 residues. V shed 3 bases and J shed 9 bases, with 18 bases lying between them.

The genes are TRBV11-2 and TRBJ1-6; D unclear. Trimming shortened V by 5 bases and J by 7 bases, and 12 bases separated the two germline ends. The germline V gene encodes CDR1 SGHAT and CDR2 FQNNGV. The CDR3 contains 14 residues. The CDR3 here is CASSHNPRNSPLHF. The CDR3 DNA follows: TGTGCCAGCAGCCATAACCCCCGGAATTCACCCCTCCACTTT.

The V call is TRBV5-6, the J call TRBJ1-4; TRBD1 agrees at 8 bases. The CDR3 sequence is 16 residues long. After removal of 4 bases from V and 0 bases from J, the junction contained 5 bases not matched to a gene. Per germline, CDR1 SGHDT and CDR2 YYEEEE. The CDR3 nucleotides read TGTGCCAGCAGCGGAGGGACAGGTTCAACTAATGAAAAACTGTTTTTT. Its translation: CASSGGTGSTNEKLFF.

The V gene is TRBV5-1, the J gene TRBJ2-3; 9 nucleotides agree with TRBD2. CDR3 length: 15 amino acids. The germline V gene encodes CDR1 SGHRS and CDR2 YFSETQ. With V trimmed by 0 bases and J by 6 bases, 5 bases remained unmatched. Here the CDR3 reads CASSLEGGGADTQYF. CDR3 sequence (DNA): TGCGCCAGCAGCTTGGAGGGCGGGGGGGCCGATACGCAGTATTTT.

This chain uses TRBV9 with TRBJ1-1, with D possibly TRBD1 on 5 matching bases. Deletions cut 4 bases from V and 10 bases from J, with 14 bases between. Germline assignment: CDR1 SGDLS and CDR2 YYNGEE. This CDR3 has 12 residues. CDR3 region: CASSPQGRGAFF. Written as DNA, the CDR3 is TGTGCCAGCAGCCCCCAAGGGAGGGGAGCTTTCTTT.

A few counts support this clone. The V and J genes are TRBV7-9 and TRBJ1-1; 9 nucleotides agree with TRBD1. J gave up 13 bases and V 4 bases, and 16 bases lay outside the gene matches. Germline-derived CDR1 and CDR2 are SEHNR and FQNEAQ (reference sequence). This CDR3 region has 15 residues. The chain's CDR3 is CASSYPGTGTLGVFF. The DNA for the CDR3 is TGTGCCAGCAGCTATCCCGGGACAGGGACCCTAGGGGTTTTCTTT.

This chain links TRBV28 with TRBJ1-1; D ambiguous. This CDR3 is 14 amino acids long. Germline CDR1 is MDHEN and CDR2 is SYDVKM. Trimming removed 2 bases from V and 5 bases from J, with 12 bases in between. The CDR3 here is CASSLAPRRTEAFF. In nucleotides, the CDR3 is TGTGCCAGCAGTTTAGCCCCGAGACGTACTGAAGCTTTCTTT.

The chain employs TRBV10-2 and TRBJ2-5; TRBD1 agrees at 7 bases. V lost 1 base and J lost 12; bases outside the gene matches: 8. The CDR3 has 13 residues. Per the germline V gene, CDR1 is WSHSY and CDR2 is SAAADI. CDR3 residues: CASSELNRGFEYF. Written as DNA, the CDR3 is TGCGCCAGCAGTGAGTTAAACAGGGGTTTCGAGTACTTC.

The V gene is TRBV4-1, the J gene TRBJ2-7, with 11 bases identical to TRBD2. V lost 0 bases and J lost 3; bases outside the gene matches: 4. Per the germline V gene, CDR1 is MGHRA and CDR2 is YSYEKL. The CDR3 is made up of 16 amino acids. CDR3 amino acids: CASSQDQLAGVYEQYF. The DNA of the CDR3 is TGCGCCAGCAGCCAAGATCAACTAGCGGGGGTCTACGAGCAGTACTTC.

This chain connects TRBV4-1 to TRBJ1-1; tentatively, D is TRBD1 (6 bases). Germline values: CDR1 MGHRA, CDR2 YSYEKL. V dropped 4 bases and J dropped 4 bases, with 13 bases sitting between them. CDR3 length: 14 amino acids. Written as DNA, the CDR3 is TGCGCCAGCAGCCCAGATCAGGGGACCACTGAAGCTTTCTTT. This gives the protein CASSPDQGTTEAFF.